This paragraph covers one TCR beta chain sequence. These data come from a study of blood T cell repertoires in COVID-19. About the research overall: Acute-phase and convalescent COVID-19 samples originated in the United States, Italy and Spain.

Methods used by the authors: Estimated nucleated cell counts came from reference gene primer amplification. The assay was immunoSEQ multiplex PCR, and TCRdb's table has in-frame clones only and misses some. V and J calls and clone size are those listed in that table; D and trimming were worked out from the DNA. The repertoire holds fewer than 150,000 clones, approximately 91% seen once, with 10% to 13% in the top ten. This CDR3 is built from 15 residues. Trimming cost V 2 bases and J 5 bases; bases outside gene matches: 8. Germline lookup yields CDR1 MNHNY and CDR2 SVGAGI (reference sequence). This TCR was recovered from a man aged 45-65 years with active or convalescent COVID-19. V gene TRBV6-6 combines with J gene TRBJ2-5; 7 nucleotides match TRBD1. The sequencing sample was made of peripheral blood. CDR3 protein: CASSYRDSSGETQYF. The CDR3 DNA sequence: TGTGCCAGCAGTTACCGGGACAGCTCCGGGGAGACCCAGTACTTC.